These T cell receptor beta chains were read from a single sample in a study of blood T cell repertoires in COVID-19. Here immunoSEQ multiplex PCR was the method, and the copy in TCRdb shows in-frame clones only, minus some. The sample carries 150,000 to 180,000 clones, about 88% recorded once. Material: peripheral blood. Source of these receptors: a woman aged 55 to 70 with COVID-19, enrolled during active disease. Each CDR3 is given with its conserved first and last residue. Fields, in order: D gene, V gene, clone size, J gene, CDR3 protein, CDR3 DNA. D genes are given only for firm matches. Rows give clone size only sometimes, using once, few, many, or a class for an expanded clone.

>.|TRBV18|.|TRBJ1-2
CASSPEVGLYGYTF
TGTGCCAGCTCACCAGAAGTGGGGCTTTATGGCTACACCTTC
>TRBD1|TRBV24-1|.|TRBJ2-2
CATSTGGNTGELFF
TGTGCCACCTCGACAGGGGGGAACACCGGGGAGCTGTTTTTT
>.|TRBV6-5|.|TRBJ1-2
CASELDSEFYGYTF
TGTGCCAGCGAATTGGACAGCGAATTTTATGGCTACACCTTC
>.|TRBV4-1|few|TRBJ1-1
CASSPDTPNTEAFF
TGCGCCAGCAGCCCGGACACACCGAACACTGAAGCTTTCTTT
>.|TRBV3-1/TRBV3-2|.|TRBJ1-3
CASSQGRAGNTIYF
TGTGCCAGCAGCCAAGGGAGGGCTGGAAACACCATATATTTT
>.|TRBV29-1|.|TRBJ1-1
CSVEDTGMNTEAFF
TGCAGCGTTGAAGATACGGGGATGAACACTGAAGCTTTCTTT
>TRBD1|TRBV7-8|.|TRBJ2-7
CASSRRGTGEYEQYF
TGTGCCAGCAGTCGAAGGGGGACAGGGGAATACGAGCAGTACTTC
>TRBD2|TRBV27|.|TRBJ2-1
CASNPSGRTYNEQFF
TGTGCCAGCAATCCTAGCGGGAGGACCTACAATGAGCAGTTCTTC
>TRBD1|TRBV7-9|.|TRBJ1-3
CASRTGGDGNTIYF
TGTGCCAGCAGGACAGGGGGCGATGGAAACACCATATATTTT
>.|TRBV30|.|TRBJ1-6
CAWSVQVSYNSPLHF
TGTGCCTGGAGTGTACAAGTATCCTATAATTCACCCCTCCACTTT
>.|TRBV27|.|TRBJ2-6
CASSLILRPSGANVLTF
TGTGCCAGCAGTTTAATCCTCAGGCCCTCTGGGGCCAACGTCCTGACTTTC
>TRBD1|TRBV19|.|TRBJ2-5
CASSSEITDRGGETQYF
TGTGCCAGTAGTTCTGAAATAACGGACAGGGGAGGGGAGACCCAGTACTTC
>TRBD1|TRBV6-5|.|TRBJ1-5
CASSQTGAFQPQHF
TGTGCCAGCAGCCAAACAGGGGCTTTTCAGCCCCAGCATTTT
>.|TRBV12-5|.|TRBJ1-5
CASGIGGNQPQHF
TGTGCTAGTGGGATCGGGGGGAACCAGCCCCAGCATTTT
>TRBD1|TRBV30|.|TRBJ1-5
CAWNPGTGAPMGNQPQHF
TGTGCCTGGAACCCCGGGACAGGGGCTCCGATGGGCAATCAGCCCCAGCATTTT
>.|TRBV6-5|.|TRBJ1-1
CASKLREGLGTEAFF
TGTGCCAGCAAGCTCAGGGAAGGGCTGGGCACTGAAGCTTTCTTT
>.|TRBV7-9|.|TRBJ1-4
CASFGRENRLFF
TGTGCCAGCTTCGGGAGGGAGAACCGGCTGTTTTTT